This TCR beta chain was sequenced in a study of a mutant IDH1 vaccine in newly diagnosed glioma (dated by TCRdb to about 2021). The study in broad terms: Of the 25 to 40 treated patients, about 60% were male and around 40% were female, and the mean age was roughly 38 years. Before enrollment, patients had received standard therapy of radiotherapy alone, temozolomide alone, or radiochemotherapy with temozolomide; most received the combination. Peripheral blood was collected at six visits: V03 (baseline), V05, V07, V10, V12 and V13. Longitudinal TCRB deep sequencing was performed for around 23 treated patients wherever samples were available for exploratory analyses.

With regard to this clone: It has no known antigen specificity. One base away there is no much larger clone; base qualities are not given.

Study-level results and caveats: The authors stated that sample limitations prevented analyses of patient blood samples from being reproduced. Across multiple MHC alleles, vaccine-induced immune responses were seen in 85% to 95% of patients. Availability determined which PBMC samples were chosen for TCRB deep sequencing. Pseudoprogression appeared unrelated to alterations in the top peripheral T cell clonotypes detected by TCRB sequencing.

V drops 3 bases and J drops 5 bases, leaving 7 bases in between. The CDR3 goes from the cysteine to the phenylalanine over 12 residues. The retained sequence is limited to the CDR3, 36 bases, with the frame set at the first base. For CDR1 and CDR2, the germline V gene lists MDHEN and SYDVKM. The time point label here, explained by the study, means: baseline, week 1 (first vaccination visit). The treatment or condition label corresponds to: pre-vaccination baseline after standard-of-care therapy. Donors had newly diagnosed WHO grade 3 or 4 IDH1-mutant astrocytomas with loss of nuclear ATRX. The samples were drawn from NOA16, a multicentre, single-arm, open-label phase I trial in Germany that tested a mutant IDH1 peptide vaccine in humans for the first time. Visit V03 blood draws served as the baseline sample for immunogenicity testing. Genomic DNA for TCRB sequencing was extracted from EDTA blood using the DNeasy Blood and Tissue Kit.

Library generation was performed with the immunoSEQ multiplex PCR assay. The hsTCRB Kit was used according to the manufacturer's protocol to amplify rearranged TCR beta chain sequences. TCRB libraries were sequenced on an Illumina MiSeq. In the original analysis: The proprietary platform of the kit vendor was used for demultiplexing, trimming and gene mapping. Drawn from immuneACCESS, this table holds only the in-frame rearrangements with V and J called that TCRdb kept. Clones are partly lost; checked studies trace under half to an unresolved V gene and leave the rest unexplained. Clone size and the V and J calls come from that table; the DNA yielded D and trimming. The sample table records over 75,000 clones; approximately 90% of these occur just once. The ten largest clones represent roughly 0.58% of the sample.

The clonotype comes from a woman aged 45-60 years with glioma. The source was PBMCs, collected from a glioma patient treated with radiotherapy, temozolomide or both. This receptor chain uses TRBV28 and TRBJ1-1, with the D gene not confidently named. CDR3 region: CASSLRVTEAFF. The sequenced DNA: TGTGCCAGCAGTTTGAGGGTAACTGAAGCTTTCTTT. Supplemented by the reference TRBV28 and TRBJ1-1 proteins around the CDR3, the complete variable domain is DVKVTQSSRYLVKRTGEKVFLECVQDMDHENMFWYRQDPGLGLRLIYFSYDVKMKEKGDIPEGYSVSREKKERFSLILESASTNQTSMYLCASSLRVTEAFFGQGTRLTVV.